The rows below give T cell receptor beta chains drawn from one sample of a study of T cell repertoires in cytomegalovirus infection. Each CDR3 protein gets one entry after TCRdb re-called the reads with MiXCR. Among 740,000 or so distinct CDR3 sequences listed, roughly 35% were seen once. Sequencing input: PBMCs. These receptor sequences come from a human donor in good health (CMV status not recorded). Some clones in this sample may be carry-over from other donors' samples. CDR3s leave out the opening cysteine and the closing phenylalanine or tryptophan. D genes are given only for firm matches.

V,D,J,CDR3
TRBV28,-,TRBJ1-4,ASKQAGRRNEKLF
TRBV5-4,-,TRBJ1-6,ASSPDRGTPRSPLH
TRBV12-3/TRBV12-4,-,TRBJ2-7,ASSLSGSWGEQY
TRBV7-6,-,TRBJ1-1,ASSLGRFWAEAF
TRBV7-2,-,TRBJ2-7,ASSLSGTGEQY
TRBV2,TRBD2,TRBJ2-7,ASSAGDPYEQY
TRBV7-2,-,TRBJ2-5,ASSLERPQETQY
TRBV2,-,TRBJ1-4,ASSDRPATNEKLF
TRBV7-8,TRBD1,TRBJ2-7,ASSFPTWDSRGVVIYEQY
TRBV6-1,TRBD1,TRBJ1-5,ASSVWWTGGEPQH